Each of the 26 T cell receptor beta chains below was sequenced from the same sample in a study of T cell responses to AZD1222 COVID-19 vaccine. Data came from immunoSEQ multiplex PCR; TCRdb stores just in-frame clones and leaves some out. Here the sample spans about 130,000 clones, around 90% being singletons. Source: peripheral blood, taken 28 days after the second AZD1222 dose. The receptor source for this set is an adult who received the AZD1222 COVID-19 vaccine.

The V call is TRBV28, the J call TRBJ1-5, with TRBD1 matching over 7 bases. V dropped 4 bases and J dropped 15; count of bases not matched to a gene: 9. The CDR3 runs to 12 residues. The germline V gene encodes CDR1 MDHEN and CDR2 SYDVKM. The chain's CDR3 is CASSSGQLRSHF. As DNA, the CDR3 is TGTGCCAGCAGTTCGGGACAGCTACGATCGCATTTT.

The sample holds a few counts of this clone. The chain combines TRBV7-2 with TRBJ2-3; D is perhaps TRBD2 (7 bases). Germline CDR1 is SGHTA and CDR2 is FQGNSA. V dropped 8 bases and J dropped 8 bases, with 26 bases sitting between them. CDR3 length: 16 amino acids. CDR3 sequence reads: CASSKRGGGLTPTQYF. The CDR3 DNA follows: TGTGCCAGCTCTAAGAGGGGAGGGGGATTAACCCCTACGCAGTATTTT.

The chain couples TRBV6-6 to TRBJ2-6; 8 nucleotides agree with TRBD1. Germline V gives CDR1 MNHNY, CDR2 SVGAGI (reference sequence). This CDR3 has 22 residues. Unmatched junction bases numbered 21, after V lost 5 bases and J lost 0 bases. This chain's CDR3 is CASSLRGTGFSGRGSGANVLTF. The CDR3 DNA is TGTGCCAGCAGTCTACGAGGGACAGGTTTTTCCGGAAGGGGCTCTGGGGCCAACGTCCTGACTTTC.

This chain connects TRBV5-6 to TRBJ1-1; D remains unclear. V shed 4 bases and J shed 5 bases, with 15 bases lying between them. CDR3 length: 14 amino acids. CDR1 and CDR2 from the germline V gene are SGHDT and YYEEEE. The CDR3 region has the DNA TGTGCCAGCAGCCCTTCTTTCGGGCAAACTGAAGCTTTCTTT. Translation gives CASSPSFGQTEAFF.

The V call is TRBV5-6, the J call TRBJ1-2, with 8 bases identical to TRBD1. Germline trimming cut 1 base from V and 2 bases from J; bases unmatched to any gene: 4. The CDR3 has 15 amino acids. Germline V gene sequence: CDR1 SGHDT, CDR2 YYEEEE. The CDR3 loop reads CASSLTDRVNYGYTF. The CDR3, as DNA: TGTGCCAGCAGCTTGACGGACAGGGTCAACTATGGCTACACCTTC.

The rearrangement uses TRBV30 and TRBJ1-5; the D is unclear. The CDR3 sequence is 16 residues long. Germline loops: CDR1 GTSNPN, CDR2 SVGIG (reference sequence). V was cut by 2 bases and J by 7 bases, with 21 bases left in between. CDR3 nucleotide sequence: TGTGCCTGGAGTAATAAAGGTACGCTGGGATGGCAGCCCCAGCATTTT. Translating gives CAWSNKGTLGWQPQHF.

V usage is TRBV6-5 and J usage is TRBJ1-5, with 7 bases fitting TRBD1. Germline V CDR1 and CDR2: MNHEY, SVGAGI. V dropped 9 bases and J dropped 2; count of bases not matched to a gene: 7. The length of the CDR3 is 14 residues. The CDR3 nucleotides read TGTGCCAGTACTGGGACAGTTGGCAATCAGCCCCAGCATTTT. Translated, it gives CASTGTVGNQPQHF.

The chain uses TRBV11-2 and TRBJ1-1; TRBD1 is a possible D gene (5 bases). Germline V gene data show CDR1 as SGHAT and CDR2 as FQNNGV. The CDR3 extends over 14 amino acids. Trimming took off 5 bases at V and 1 base at J, with 11 bases between the two ends. CDR3 amino acids: CASSPGTGNTEAFF. The CDR3 DNA reads TGTGCCAGCAGCCCCGGGACGGGGAACACTGAAGCTTTCTTT.

The chain uses TRBV30 and TRBJ2-3; D is unresolved. With 8 bases removed from V and 1 base from J, the gap between germline ends came to 13 bases. This CDR3 region has 13 residues. Germline CDR1 reads GTSNPN; CDR2 reads SVGIG (reference sequence). DNA for the CDR3: TGTGCCGGCCCCTCCGACTGCACAGATACGCAGTATTTT. Amino acids: CAGPSDCTDTQYF.

This chain joins TRBV19 and TRBJ1-1; the D is unclear. CDR1 is LNHDA and CDR2 is SQIVND in the germline V gene (reference sequence). V lost 4 bases to trimming and J lost 2 bases, with 8 bases between them. This CDR3 has 13 amino acids. In DNA, the CDR3 is TGTGCCAGTAGTAGGACTATTAACACTGAAGCTTTCTTT. Residues: CASSRTINTEAFF.

CDR3 sequence reads: CASSHGVTNEKLFF. CDR3 DNA sequence: TGTGCCAGCAGCCATGGGGTTACTAATGAAAAACTGTTTTTT. This chain joins TRBV3-1 (or the pseudogene TRBV3-2) and TRBJ1-4; D call uncertain. V lost 3 bases to trimming and J lost 2 bases, with 7 bases between them. Germline CDR1 and CDR2: LGHDT and YNNKEL (reference sequence). CDR3 size: 14 residues.

This chain links TRBV5-6 with TRBJ1-3, with D perhaps matching TRBD1 (5 bases). The CDR3 is 15 amino acids. Germline V gene sequence: CDR1 SGHDT, CDR2 YYEEEE. Trimming pared 0 bases from V and 0 bases from J, leaving 7 bases between. CDR3 sequence: CASSLAGGSGNTIYF. The CDR3 coding sequence is TGTGCCAGCAGCTTGGCGGGGGGCTCTGGAAACACCATATATTTT.

The CDR3, as DNA: TGTGCCAGCAGTAACCTCGGACAGGGTGGTGAAAAACTGTTTTTT. Its protein is CASSNLGQGGEKLFF. J is TRBJ1-4 and V is TRBV25-1; 8 bases are a match to TRBD1. The CDR3 covers 15 residues. Trimming removed 5 bases from V and 7 bases from J; junction bases left unmatched: 9. From germline, CDR1 is MGHDK and CDR2 SYGVNS.

The chain joins TRBV7-2 to TRBJ2-5; D gene unclear. CDR3 size: 14 residues. CDR1 and CDR2 (germline): SGHTA, FQGNSA. Trimming stripped 4 bases from V and 2 bases from J, with 11 bases between. CDR3 nucleotides: TGTGCCAGCAGCTCATACGGCGTACAAGAGACCCAGTACTTC. Its translation is CASSSYGVQETQYF.

The chain carries TRBV7-9 and TRBJ1-3, with unresolved D. Trimming pared 5 bases from V and 4 bases from J, leaving 9 bases between. Germline V gene data show CDR1 as SEHNR and CDR2 as FQNEAQ (reference sequence). The CDR3 loop spans 13 amino acids. CDR3 loop: CASSVYAGNTIYF. The CDR3 DNA is TGTGCCAGCAGCGTCTATGCCGGAAACACCATATATTTT.

The chain is built from TRBV19 and TRBJ1-1; a weak D match, TRBD1 (6 bases). This CDR3 comprises 13 residues. With 4 bases removed from V and 5 bases from J, the gap between germline ends came to 11 bases. Germline-derived CDR1 and CDR2 are LNHDA and SQIVND (reference sequence). The CDR3 loop reads CASSNTGRTEAFF. As DNA, the CDR3 is TGTGCCAGTAGTAACACAGGGCGGACTGAAGCTTTCTTT. Based on the CDR3 plus reference TRBV19 and TRBJ1-1, the full variable domain is DGGITQSPKYLFRKEGQNVTLSCEQNLNHDAMYWYRQDPGQGLRLIYYSQIVNDFQKGDIAEGYSVSREKKESFPLTVTSAQKNPTAFYLCASSNTGRTEAFFGQGTRLTVV.

The chain combines TRBV4-3 with TRBJ2-1, with a tentative D call TRBD1 (6 bases). CDR3 length equals 15 residues. Between the trimmed V and J ends, which lost 0 bases and 0 bases, there was a span of 6 bases. In germline, CDR1 is LGHNA, CDR2 YSLEER. As DNA, the CDR3 is TGCGCCAGCAGCCAAGACAGGGGCTCCTACAATGAGCAGTTCTTC. This sequence encodes CASSQDRGSYNEQFF.

The chain has TRBV6-5 and TRBJ2-3; D is possibly TRBD1 (6 bases). CDR1 MNHEY and CDR2 SVGAGI come from the germline V gene. The CDR3 runs 15 residues. V lost 2 bases, J lost 4 bases, and 13 bases lay in between. As DNA, the CDR3 is TGTGCCAGCAGTTACGAGGGTTCAGGGGCAGATACGCAGTATTTT. Translation: CASSYEGSGADTQYF.

This chain links TRBV30 with TRBJ1-4; TRBD1 aligns across 8 bases. J gave up 2 bases and V 0 bases, and 5 bases lay outside the gene matches. Germline V CDR1 and CDR2: GTSNPN, SVGIG (reference sequence). The length of the CDR3 is 16 residues. CDR3 coding DNA: TGTGCCTGGAGTGTACCGTCAGGGGGCACTAATGAAAAACTGTTTTTT. Translation gives CAWSVPSGGTNEKLFF.

The genes are TRBV7-3 and TRBJ2-7, with D uncertain. Trimming shortened V by 5 bases and J by 3 bases, and 5 bases separated the two germline ends. CDR3 length: 11 residues. Germline V CDR1 and CDR2: SGHTA, FQGTGA. The CDR3 region has the DNA TGTGCCAGCAGCGCTGACTACGAGCAGTACTTC. Amino acid sequence: CASSADYEQYF.

J is TRBJ1-5 and V is TRBV12-3 or TRBV12-4; D gene ambiguous. This CDR3 comprises 13 residues. The V gene lost 7 bases and the J gene lost 7 bases, with 14 bases spanning the gap. The DNA of the CDR3 is TGTGCCAGCACAATAAACGGTGGACAGCCCCAGCATTTT. Translating gives CASTINGGQPQHF.

The CDR3 reads CASRGTGQGRSYEQYF. CDR3 coding DNA: TGTGCCAGCAGGGGAACGGGACAGGGGCGCTCCTACGAGCAGTACTTC. The chain couples TRBV13 to TRBJ2-7, with 10 bases matching TRBD1. V dropped 6 bases and J dropped 0; count of bases not matched to a gene: 8. The CDR3 contains 16 residues. Germline V lookup: CDR1 PRHDT, CDR2 FYEKMQ (reference sequence).

The chain recombines TRBV12-3 or TRBV12-4 with TRBJ1-2, with D unresolved. The ends were cut back, 1 base at V and 3 bases at J, with 6 bases in the middle. This CDR3 has 13 residues. CDR3 bases: TGTGCCAGCAGTTTAGGGGCTTACTATGGCTACACCTTC. Translated: CASSLGAYYGYTF.

The chain links TRBV3-1 (or the pseudogene TRBV3-2) to TRBJ2-1; 7 nucleotides line up with TRBD2. J was trimmed by 6 bases and V by 0 bases; bases with no gene match: 8. This CDR3 has 16 residues. The germline gives CDR1 LGHDT, CDR2 YNNKEL (reference sequence). In DNA, the CDR3 is TGTGCCAGCAGCCAAGAGGACGAGGGAGGGGTCAATGAGCAGTTCTTC. Protein sequence: CASSQEDEGGVNEQFF.

The rearrangement joins TRBV14 to TRBJ2-7; D call uncertain. CDR1 SGHDN and CDR2 FVKESK come from the germline V gene. This CDR3 spans 13 amino acids. V shed 2 bases and J shed 6 bases, with 11 bases lying between them. The CDR3 DNA reads TGTGCCAGCAGCCAATTATCCCCTACCGAGCAGTACTTC. It encodes CASSQLSPTEQYF.

There are a few counts of this clone. This chain links TRBV5-1 with TRBJ2-1, with 7 bases that match TRBD2. The germline V gene has CDR1 SGHRS and CDR2 YFSETQ. V lost 0 bases to trimming and J lost 9 bases; unmatched junction nucleotides: 6. This CDR3 comprises 14 residues. CDR3 sequence reads: CASSLGLAVGEQFF. In DNA form, the CDR3 reads TGCGCCAGCAGCTTGGGACTAGCTGTGGGTGAGCAGTTCTTC. Using reference TRBV5-1 and TRBJ2-1 for the parts outside the CDR3, the full variable domain is KAGVTQTPRYLIKTRGQQVTLSCSPISGHRSVSWYQQTPGQGLQFLFEYFSETQRNKGNFPGRFSGRQFSNSRSEMNVSTLELGDSALYLCASSLGLAVGEQFFGPGTRLTVL.